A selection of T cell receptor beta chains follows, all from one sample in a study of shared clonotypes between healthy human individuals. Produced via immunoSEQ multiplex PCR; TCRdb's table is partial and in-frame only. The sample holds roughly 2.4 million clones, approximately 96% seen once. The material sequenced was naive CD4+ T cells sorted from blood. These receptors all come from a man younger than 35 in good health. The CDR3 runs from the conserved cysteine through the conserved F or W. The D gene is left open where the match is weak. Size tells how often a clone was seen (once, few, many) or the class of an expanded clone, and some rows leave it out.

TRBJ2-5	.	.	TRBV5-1	TGCGCCAGCAGCTTGGCGAGCGGGTCAAAAGAGACCCAGTACTTC	CASSLASGSKETQYF
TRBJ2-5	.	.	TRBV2	TGTGCCAGCAGTGATCTACAGAACGCGTTGGAAGAGACCCAGTACTTC	CASSDLQNALEETQYF
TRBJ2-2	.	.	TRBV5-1	TGCGCCAGCAGCCCCCCGCTGAGCGGGAACACCGGGGAGCTGTTTTTT	CASSPPLSGNTGELFF
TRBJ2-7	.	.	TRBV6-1	TGTGCCAGCAGTGAAGAGGGGGGACCCTACGAGCAGTACTTC	CASSEEGGPYEQYF
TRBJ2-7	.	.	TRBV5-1	TGCGCCAGCAGCTTGGATGGCAGGCTAAACGAGCAGTACTTC	CASSLDGRLNEQYF
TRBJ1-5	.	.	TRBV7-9	.	CASSSLSWDQPQHF
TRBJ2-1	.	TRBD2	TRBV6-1	TGTGCCAGCAGTGAAAGGCTAGCGGGAGGATCCTACAATGAGCAGTTCTTC	CASSERLAGGSYNEQFF
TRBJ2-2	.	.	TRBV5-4	TGTGCCAGCAGCATACAAGTAAACACCGGGGAGCTGTTTTTT	CASSIQVNTGELFF
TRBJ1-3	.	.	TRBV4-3	TGCGCCAGCAGCCAAGCGGGGGGAACAGCTGGAAACACCATATATTTT	CASSQAGGTAGNTIYF
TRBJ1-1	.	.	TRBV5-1	TGCGCCAGCAGCTTGGGGGCTCGGACTGAAGCTTTCTTT	CASSLGARTEAFF
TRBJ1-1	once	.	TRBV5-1	TGCGCCAGCAGCTTGGAGGGACACAAGGGAGCTGAAGCTTTCTTT	CASSLEGHKGAEAFF
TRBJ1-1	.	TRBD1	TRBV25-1	TGTGCCAGCAGTGAAACGTTACAGGGGAAGACTGAAGCTTTCTTT	CASSETLQGKTEAFF
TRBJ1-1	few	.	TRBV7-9	TGTGCCAGCAGCTTCAGAGTGAACACTGAAGCTTTCTTT	CASSFRVNTEAFF
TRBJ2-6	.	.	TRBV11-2	TGTGCCAGCAGCTTATACACTGGGGCCAACGTCCTGACTTTC	CASSLYTGANVLTF
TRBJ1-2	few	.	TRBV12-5	TGTGCTAGTGGTTTGGTACCGGGAGCGCCGAACACCTTC	CASGLVPGAPNTF
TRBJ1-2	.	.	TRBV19	TGTGCCAGTAGTATATTGAACAGTTTGGATGGCTACACCTTC	CASSILNSLDGYTF
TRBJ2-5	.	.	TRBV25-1	TGTGCCAGCGGCAGGACGGGGACCCAGTACTTC	CASGRTGTQYF
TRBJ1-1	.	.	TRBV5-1	TGCGCCAGCAGCCCCCTGGGGAAGGGAAACACTGAAGCTTTCTTT	CASSPLGKGNTEAFF
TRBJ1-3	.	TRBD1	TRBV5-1	TGCGCCAGCAGCCGTGGACAGGGGGCTGGAAACACCATATATTTT	CASSRGQGAGNTIYF
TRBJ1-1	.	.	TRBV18	TGTGCCACCCTCGGGGATCTACGGGGGCAGAACACTGAAGCTTTCTTT	CATLGDLRGQNTEAFF
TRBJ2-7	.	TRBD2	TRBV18	TGTGCCAGCTCACCACCGAATAGCGGGAGTATTAACCCCTACGAGCAGTACTTC	CASSPPNSGSINPYEQYF
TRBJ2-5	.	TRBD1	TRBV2	TGTGCCAGCAGTGAAAGGGACAGCCAAGAGACCCAGTACTTC	CASSERDSQETQYF
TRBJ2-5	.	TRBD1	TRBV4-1	TGCGCCAGCAGCCAGTGGGGACAGGGAAAGTCGGAGACCCAGTACTTC	CASSQWGQGKSETQYF
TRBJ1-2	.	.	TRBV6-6	TGTGCCAGCAGTTACCCCCGTTATGGCTACACCTTC	CASSYPRYGYTF
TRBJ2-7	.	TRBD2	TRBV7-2	TGTGCCAGCAGCTTAGCAGGCGGGAGTTCTTTTTACGAGCAGTACTTC	CASSLAGGSSFYEQYF
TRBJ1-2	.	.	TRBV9	TGTGCCAGCAGCGTAGCATCTATAGGGTATGGCTACACCTTC	CASSVASIGYGYTF
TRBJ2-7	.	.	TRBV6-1	TGTGCCAGCAGGGAGGTCGAGCAGTACTTC	CASREVEQYF
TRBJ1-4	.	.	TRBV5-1	TGCGCCAGCAGCTTGTGGGATAATGAAAAACTGTTTTTT	CASSLWDNEKLFF
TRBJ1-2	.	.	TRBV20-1	TGCAGTGCGACTGACCGGTATGGCTACACCTTC	CSATDRYGYTF
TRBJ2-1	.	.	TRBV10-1	TGCGCCAGCAGTGAGTCGGGACTTGGGAACAATGAGCAGTTCTTC	CASSESGLGNNEQFF
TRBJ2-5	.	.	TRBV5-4	TGTGCCAGCAGCCGGACCCAACAGGGAGAGACCCAGTACTTC	CASSRTQQGETQYF
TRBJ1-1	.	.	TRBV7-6	TGTGCCAGCAGCAAATCGACGCGGGCGAACACTGAAGCTTTCTTT	CASSKSTRANTEAFF
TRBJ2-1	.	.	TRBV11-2	TGTGCCAGCAGCTTTTTAGGGGCGGACAATGAGCAGTTCTTC	CASSFLGADNEQFF
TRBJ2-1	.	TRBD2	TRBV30	TGTGCCTGGAGTAGCGGGAGCGGGTCCTACAATGAGCAGTTCTTC	CAWSSGSGSYNEQFF
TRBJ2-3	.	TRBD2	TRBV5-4	TGTGCCAGCAGCTTCACCCTAGCGGGCACAGATACGCAGTATTTT	CASSFTLAGTDTQYF
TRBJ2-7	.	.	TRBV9	TGTGCCAGCAGCGGGCCGCAGGGTGGGGAGTCCTTCGACGAGCAGTACTTC	CASSGPQGGESFDEQYF
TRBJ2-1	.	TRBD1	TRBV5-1	TGCGCCAGCAGCTTGGCCCCCTTAGGGGGCTTTGGGAATGAGCAGTTCTTC	CASSLAPLGGFGNEQFF
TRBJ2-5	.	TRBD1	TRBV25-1	TGTGCCAGCATAGGGGGAGCGGACAGGGAAGGCCAAGAGACCCAGTACTTC	CASIGGADREGQETQYF
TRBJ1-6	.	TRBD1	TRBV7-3	TGTGCCACTGACCGGGACAGGGTTAATTCACCCCTCCACTTT	CATDRDRVNSPLHF
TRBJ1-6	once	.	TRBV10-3	TGTGCCATCAGTGAGTCAACAGCAGCCTTTACCCTCCACTTT	CAISESTAAFTLHF
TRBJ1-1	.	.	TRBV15	TGTGCCACCAGTGGGAGAGGATTGGGCACTGAAGCTTTCTTT	CATSGRGLGTEAFF
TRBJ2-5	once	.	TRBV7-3	TGTGCCAGCAGCCCAGTTCCCGAAGAGACCCAGTACTTC	CASSPVPEETQYF
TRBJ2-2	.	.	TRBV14	TGTGCCAGCAGCTCCTTCGGGGCCGGGGAGCTGTTTTTT	CASSSFGAGELFF
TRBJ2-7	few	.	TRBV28	TGTGCCAGCAGCTGGGGGGCCTACGAGCAGTACTTC	CASSWGAYEQYF
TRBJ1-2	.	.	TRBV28	TGTGCCAGCAGTGCAATTAAATCCGGGTCCTATGGCTACACCTTC	CASSAIKSGSYGYTF
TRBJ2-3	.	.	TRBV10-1	TGCGCCACCAGAGTTAGGCAGTATTTT	CATRVRQYF
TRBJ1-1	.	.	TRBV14	TGTGCCAGCAGCCAAGAATCCAGGAGCACTGAAGCTTTCTTT	CASSQESRSTEAFF
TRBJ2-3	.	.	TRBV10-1	TGCGCCAGCAGTCCTAACACAGATACGCAGTATTTT	CASSPNTDTQYF
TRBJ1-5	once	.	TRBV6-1	TGTGCCAGCAGTGAAGTCGCGGGGGTGACGAATCAGCCCCAGCATTTT	CASSEVAGVTNQPQHF